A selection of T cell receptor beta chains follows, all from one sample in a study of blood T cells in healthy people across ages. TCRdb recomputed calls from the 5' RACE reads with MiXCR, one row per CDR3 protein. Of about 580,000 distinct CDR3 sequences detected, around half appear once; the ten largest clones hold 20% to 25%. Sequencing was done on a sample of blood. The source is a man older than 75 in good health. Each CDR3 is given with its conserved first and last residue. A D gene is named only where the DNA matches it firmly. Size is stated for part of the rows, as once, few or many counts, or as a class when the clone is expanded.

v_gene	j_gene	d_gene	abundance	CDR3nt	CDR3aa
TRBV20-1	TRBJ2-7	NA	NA	TGCAGTGCTAGAGCCGGGACGGCCTACGAGCAGTACTTC	CSARAGTAYEQYF
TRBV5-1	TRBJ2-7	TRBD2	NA	TGCGCCAGCACCCCAACTAGCGGGAGCTACGAGCAGTACTTC	CASTPTSGSYEQYF
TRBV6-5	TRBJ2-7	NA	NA	TGTGCCGGCAGAGACAGGTCCACCTCCTACGAGCAGTACTTC	CAGRDRSTSYEQYF
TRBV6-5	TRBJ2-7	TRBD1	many	TGTGCCAGCAGGGTGGGACAGGGGGCTAGTGAGCAGTACTTC	CASRVGQGASEQYF
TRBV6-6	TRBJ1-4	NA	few	TGTGCCAGCAGTTCACCCGAGGGAGGAGCTAATGAAAAACTGTTTTTT	CASSSPEGGANEKLFF
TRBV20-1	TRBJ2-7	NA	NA	TGCAGTGCTAGCGCAGGACAAGTCGTGGCCGAGCAGTACTTC	CSASAGQVVAEQYF
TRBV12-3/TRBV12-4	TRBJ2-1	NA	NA	TGTGCCAGCAGTTTAGCACTAGCAGCCGATGAGCAGTTCTTC	CASSLALAADEQFF
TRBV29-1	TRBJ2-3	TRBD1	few	TGCAGCGTAGAGACAGGGACAGATACGCAGTATTTT	CSVETGTDTQYF
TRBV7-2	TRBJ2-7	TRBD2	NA	TGTGCCAGCAGCTTCCAGACTAGCGGGACGGACGAGCAGTACTTC	CASSFQTSGTDEQYF
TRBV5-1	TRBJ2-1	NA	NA	TGCGCCAGCTTGGAGGGGTCGGCCAGCGATGAGCAGTTCTTC	CASLEGSASDEQFF
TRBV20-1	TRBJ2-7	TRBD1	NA	TGCAGTGCTAGAGATTACCGGGACAGTTACTACGAGCAGTACTTC	CSARDYRDSYYEQYF
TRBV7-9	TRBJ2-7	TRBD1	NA	TGTGCCAGCAGCCAGCAGGGGGCTACCTACGAGCAGTACTTC	CASSQQGATYEQYF
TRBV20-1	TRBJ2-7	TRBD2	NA	TGCAGTGCTAGGGGTCGAAGTCGGCGGGAGACCTACGAGCAGTACTTC	CSARGRSRRETYEQYF
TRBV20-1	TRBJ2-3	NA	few	TGCAGTGCTACCCAACTAACTAGCACAGATACGCAGTATTTT	CSATQLTSTDTQYF
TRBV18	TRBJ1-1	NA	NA	TGTGCCAGCTCAGAAGAAGCCCCCGGGACCTTCACTGAAGCTTTCTTT	CASSEEAPGTFTEAFF
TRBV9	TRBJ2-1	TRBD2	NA	TGTGCCAGCAGCGTAGAGGGACTAGTAACCAATGAGCAGTTCTTC	CASSVEGLVTNEQFF
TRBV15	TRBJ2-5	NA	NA	TGTGCCACCAGCGCAAACATCCTCCAAGAGACCCAGTACTTC	CATSANILQETQYF
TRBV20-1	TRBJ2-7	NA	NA	TGCAGTGCTAGAGAGGTTAGGGCAGGTGGCCACGAGCAGTACTTC	CSAREVRAGGHEQYF
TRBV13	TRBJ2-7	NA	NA	TGTGCCAGCAGCCGGAAGGGCCCGGGGTCCTACGAGCAGTACTTC	CASSRKGPGSYEQYF
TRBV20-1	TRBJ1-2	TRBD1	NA	TGCAGTGCTGGGACAGGATTTGCTGGCTACACCTTC	CSAGTGFAGYTF
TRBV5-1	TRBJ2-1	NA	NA	TGCGCCAGCAGCTTACAGGGTTTGCCTGAGCAGTTCTTC	CASSLQGLPEQFF
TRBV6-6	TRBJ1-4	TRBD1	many	TGTGCCAGCAGCAGGGGGCTTGCTAATGAAAAACTGTTTTTT	CASSRGLANEKLFF